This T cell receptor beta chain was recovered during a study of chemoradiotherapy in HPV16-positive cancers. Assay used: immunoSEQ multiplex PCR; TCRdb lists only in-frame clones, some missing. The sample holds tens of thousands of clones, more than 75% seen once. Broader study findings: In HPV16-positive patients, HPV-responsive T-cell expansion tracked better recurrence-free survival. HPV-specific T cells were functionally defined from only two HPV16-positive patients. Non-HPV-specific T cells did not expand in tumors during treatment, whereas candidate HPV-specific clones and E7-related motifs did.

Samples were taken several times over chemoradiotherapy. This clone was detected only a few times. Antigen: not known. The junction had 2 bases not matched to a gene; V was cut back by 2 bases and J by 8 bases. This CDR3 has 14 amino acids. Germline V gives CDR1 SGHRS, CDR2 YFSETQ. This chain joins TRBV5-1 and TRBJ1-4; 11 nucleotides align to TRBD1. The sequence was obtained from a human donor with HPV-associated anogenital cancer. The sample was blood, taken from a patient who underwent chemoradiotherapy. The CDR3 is CASSFGQGAEKLFF. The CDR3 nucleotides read TGCGCCAGCAGCTTCGGACAGGGGGCGGAAAAACTGTTTTTT.